What follows is one TCR beta chain and its context. No antigen is known for it. Germline CDR1 and CDR2: SGHNT and YYREEE (reference sequence). The V end was cut by 0 bases, the J end by 7 bases, with 14 bases between. The CDR3 has 14 residues. This table comes from immunoSEQ multiplex PCR, and its TCRdb copy is limited to in-frame clones, with some not included. The sample holds approximately 120,000 clones, roughly 86% seen once. The entry originates in a study of cytomegalovirus exposure and HLA in healthy donors. The overall study: The 550 to 700 first-cohort repertoires and the approximately 110 validation repertoires shared the same platform, a later analysis reported.

Study results and caveats: Altogether, 150 to 200 TCR beta chains were recorded as cytomegalovirus-associated. According to a later analysis, TCR clusters from the first cohort tended to co-occur in the 120 or so validation repertoires.

This sequence was found in a woman between 18 and 29 years old in good health and CMV-seronegative. The rearrangement uses TRBV5-4 and TRBJ2-7, with D possibly being TRBD1 (5 bases). The sequencing input was PBMCs. The CDR3, as DNA: TGTGCCAGCAGCTTGGGTTTGGGGCTGGGGGAGCAGTACTTC. Translated, it gives CASSLGLGLGEQYF.